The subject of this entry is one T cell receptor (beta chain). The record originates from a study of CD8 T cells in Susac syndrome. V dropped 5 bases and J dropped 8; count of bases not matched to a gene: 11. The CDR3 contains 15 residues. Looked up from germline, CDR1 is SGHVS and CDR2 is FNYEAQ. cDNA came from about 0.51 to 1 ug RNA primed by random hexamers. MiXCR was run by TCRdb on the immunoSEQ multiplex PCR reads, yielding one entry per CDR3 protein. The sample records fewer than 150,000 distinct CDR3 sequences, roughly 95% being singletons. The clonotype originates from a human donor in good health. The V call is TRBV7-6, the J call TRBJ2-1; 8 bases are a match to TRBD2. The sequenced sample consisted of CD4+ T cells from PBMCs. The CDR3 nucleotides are TGTGCCAGCAGCCCGGGGGACGGGAGGGCCCATGAGCAGTTCTTC. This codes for CASSPGDGRAHEQFF.